These 3 T cell receptor beta chains share one sample of origin, sequenced in a study of shared clonotypes between healthy human individuals. The repertoire was sequenced with immunoSEQ multiplex PCR; TCRdb's copy has only in-frame clones and lacks some. Of more than 2 million clones detected, 85% to 95% appear once; the ten largest clones hold more than 0.1%. Sequenced material: naive CD4+ T cells sorted from blood. Subset here: CD45RA+ positively selected. Every receptor here comes from a man aged 18 to 29 in good health.

The rearrangement joins TRBV7-9 to TRBJ2-7; D is undetermined. Germline V CDR1 and CDR2: SEHNR, FQNEAQ (reference sequence). V was shortened by 5 bases and J by 0 bases, with 14 bases between the two germline ends. This CDR3 comprises 15 residues. The CDR3 protein is CASSRGPATSYEQYF. The CDR3, as DNA: TGTGCCAGCAGCCGAGGACCTGCAACCTCCTACGAGCAGTACTTC.

The V gene is TRBV7-9, the J gene TRBJ1-6; D may be TRBD1 (6 bases). CDR1 is SEHNR, CDR2 FQNEAQ, per germline (reference sequence). Trimming removed 6 bases from V and 7 bases from J, with 7 bases in between. This CDR3 is built from 12 residues. The CDR3 region has the DNA TGTGCCAGCAGACAGGGAAATTCACCCCTCCACTTT. Amino acids: CASRQGNSPLHF.

The chain combines TRBV6-6 with TRBJ1-6; 7 bases are shared with TRBD1. Germline lookup yields CDR1 MNHNY and CDR2 SVGAGI (reference sequence). Unmatched junction bases numbered 12, after V lost 8 bases and J lost 5 bases. CDR3 length equals 16 residues. CDR3 nucleotides: TGTGCCAGCGTTCAGACAGGGAAAGGAAATAATTCACCCCTCCACTTT. The encoded protein is CASVQTGKGNNSPLHF.